What follows are 14 T cell receptor beta chains derived from one specimen sequenced in a study of T cell repertoires in cytomegalovirus infection (dated by TCRdb to the late 2010s). Sequencing took place on an Illumina HiSeq 1500. TCRdb reanalyzed the raw reads on its own, using fastp at Q25 for trimming and MiXCR for clone calling, and kept in-frame beta chains. One record per CDR3 amino acid sequence lists the most common genes and DNA. The sample yields roughly 630,000 distinct CDR3 sequences; approximately 25% were counted once. Less than 9.5% of the sample is in the top ten clones. Sequenced sample: CD8+ T cells from PBMCs. These receptors were taken from a human donor in good health (CMV status not recorded). Some clones in this sample may be carry-over from other donors' samples.

The genes are TRBV7-4 and TRBJ2-1, with 7 bases lining up with TRBD2. CDR1 and CDR2 (germline): SGHVT, SQSDAQ. J was trimmed by 6 bases and V by 2 bases; bases with no gene match: 7. CDR3 length: 15 amino acids. The CDR3 protein is CASSLSPGTINEQFF. The DNA of the CDR3 is TGTGCCAGCAGCTTATCCCCAGGGACTATCAATGAGCAGTTCTTC.

J is TRBJ2-2 and V is TRBV6-6; maybe TRBD1 (6 bases). V was pared by 0 bases and J by 5 bases, with 16 bases between. Germline lookup yields CDR1 MNHNY and CDR2 SVGAGI (reference sequence). The CDR3 length is 17 residues. The CDR3 region is CASSYSGGPLRTGELFF. CDR3 bases: TGTGCCAGCAGTTACTCTGGGGGCCCCCTTCGGACCGGGGAGCTGTTTTTT.

There are many counts of this clonotype. The chain carries TRBV7-9 and TRBJ1-4; no definite D call. The CDR3 extends over 13 amino acids. Trimming stripped 1 base from V and 1 base from J, with 1 base between. Germline values: CDR1 SEHNR, CDR2 FQNEAQ (reference sequence). The DNA of the CDR3 is TGTGCCAGCAGCTTAGGAACTAATGAAAAACTGTTTTTT. Translating it yields CASSLGTNEKLFF.

This clonotype was observed many times. CDR3 residues: CASSLSFQGPSSERSRTQYF. CDR3 nucleotide sequence: TGTGCCAGCAGCTTATCCTTCCAGGGTCCATCAAGTGAGCGCAGCCGGACCCAGTACTTC. The V and J genes are TRBV7-9 and TRBJ2-5, with D perhaps matching TRBD1 (5 bases). Per germline, CDR1 SEHNR and CDR2 FQNEAQ (reference sequence). V lost 2 bases, J lost 7 bases, and 32 bases lay in between. This CDR3 region has 20 residues.

This clonotype was recorded a few times. The V call is TRBV20-1, the J call TRBJ2-2; 8 bases map to TRBD1. This CDR3 spans 15 amino acids. Losses at the gene ends were 0 bases for V and 6 bases for J; bases not matched to a gene: 6. Germline loops: CDR1 DFQATT, CDR2 SNEGSKA (reference sequence). The CDR3, as DNA: TGCAGTGCTAGAGATGGGCAGGGGGCAGCCGGGGAGCTGTTTTTT. Its translation is CSARDGQGAAGELFF.

A few counts support this clonotype. The chain has TRBV4-1 and TRBJ1-1; no clear D gene. Germline V gene lookup returns CDR1 MGHRA and CDR2 YSYEKL. The V and J ends lost 4 bases and 0 bases respectively, with 9 bases between them. There are 14 residues in the CDR3. CDR3 region: CASSPTVLNTEAFF. CDR3 nucleotide sequence: TGCGCCAGCAGCCCCACGGTACTGAACACTGAAGCTTTCTTT.

In regard to this clonotype: At one boundary the junction diverges from the germline segment, which might be a read error. This chain connects TRBV4-1 to TRBJ1-5; 7 nucleotides agree with TRBD1. Germline V gene lookup returns CDR1 MGHRA and CDR2 YSYEKL. The CDR3 consists of 16 residues. CDR3 sequence (DNA): TGCACCAGCAGCCAAGGGGGCGCGGGTAGCAATCAGCCCCAGCATTTT. Residues: CTSSQGGAGSNQPQHF.

The chain carries TRBV10-2 and TRBJ2-7, with a possible D match to TRBD1 (6 bases). V was trimmed by 5 bases and J by 4 bases, leaving 12 bases between them. Germline V gives CDR1 WSHSY, CDR2 SAAADI. The CDR3 runs 13 residues. CDR3 protein: CASSWTERYEQYF. The CDR3 DNA reads as TGCGCCAGCAGTTGGACAGAAAGATACGAGCAGTACTTC.

As to this clonotype: A much larger clone differs by one base, so this may be a read error. The chain links TRBV6-1 to TRBJ2-2; possibly TRBD1 for D (6 bases). The CDR3 consists of 15 residues. The V gene's germline CDR1 is MNHNS and CDR2 SASEGT. CDR3 coding DNA: TGTGCCAGCAGTGATTTCGGACAGTTCACCAGGGAGCTGTTTTTT. Translation gives CASSDFGQFTRELFF.

The chain combines TRBV13 with TRBJ2-1; D unclear. The CDR3 spans 13 residues. Germline assignment: CDR1 PRHDT and CDR2 FYEKMQ (reference sequence). V gave up 4 bases and J gave up 0 bases, with 4 bases separating them. The CDR3 here is CASSSPSYNEQFF. CDR3 nucleotide sequence: TGTGCCAGCAGCTCCCCCTCCTACAATGAGCAGTTCTTC.

As concerns this clonotype: It may be a read error: a sequence one base away is much more abundant. The chain couples TRBV7-2 to TRBJ2-1; a possible D gene is TRBD2 (6 bases). There are 14 residues in the CDR3. Germline V CDR1 and CDR2: SGHTA, FQGNSA. CDR3 loop: CVSSAGSSYNEQFF. CDR3 bases: TGTGTCAGCAGCGCGGGAAGCTCCTACAATGAGCAGTTCTTC.

This sequence joins TRBV20-1 and TRBJ2-2; 11 bases agree with TRBD2. J lost 7 bases, V lost 6 bases, and 10 bases had no gene match. This CDR3 region has 15 residues. CDR1 and CDR2 (germline): DFQATT, SNEGSKA (reference sequence). CDR3 sequence (DNA): TGCAGTGCCCCGGGACTAGCGGCTTCAAACGGGGAGCTGTTTTTT. This sequence encodes CSAPGLAASNGELFF.

At least ten counts were recorded for this clonotype. The chain combines TRBV29-1 with TRBJ1-1, with D perhaps matching TRBD1 (5 bases). Germline V gene data show CDR1 as SQVTM and CDR2 as ANQGSEA. Trimming took off 4 bases at V and 0 bases at J, with 6 bases between the two ends. The CDR3 extends over 12 amino acids. This CDR3 is CSVAGLNTEAFF. The CDR3 nucleotides read TGCAGCGTTGCAGGGTTGAACACTGAAGCTTTCTTT. Supplemented by reference TRBV29-1 and TRBJ1-1, the full variable domain reads SAVISQKPSRDICQRGTSLTIQCQVDSQVTMMFWYRQQPGQSLTLIATANQGSEATYESGFVIDKFPISRPNLTFSTLTVSNMSPEDSSIYLCSVAGLNTEAFFGQGTRLTVV.

This sequence joins TRBV12-3 or TRBV12-4 and TRBJ2-1; TRBD2 is a possible D gene (5 bases). V lost 8 bases and J lost 14, with 13 bases in between. The CDR3 extends over 10 amino acids. The CDR3 region has the DNA TGTGCCAGCCACGTCGTGGAGGAGTTCTTC. Its translation: CASHVVEEFF.